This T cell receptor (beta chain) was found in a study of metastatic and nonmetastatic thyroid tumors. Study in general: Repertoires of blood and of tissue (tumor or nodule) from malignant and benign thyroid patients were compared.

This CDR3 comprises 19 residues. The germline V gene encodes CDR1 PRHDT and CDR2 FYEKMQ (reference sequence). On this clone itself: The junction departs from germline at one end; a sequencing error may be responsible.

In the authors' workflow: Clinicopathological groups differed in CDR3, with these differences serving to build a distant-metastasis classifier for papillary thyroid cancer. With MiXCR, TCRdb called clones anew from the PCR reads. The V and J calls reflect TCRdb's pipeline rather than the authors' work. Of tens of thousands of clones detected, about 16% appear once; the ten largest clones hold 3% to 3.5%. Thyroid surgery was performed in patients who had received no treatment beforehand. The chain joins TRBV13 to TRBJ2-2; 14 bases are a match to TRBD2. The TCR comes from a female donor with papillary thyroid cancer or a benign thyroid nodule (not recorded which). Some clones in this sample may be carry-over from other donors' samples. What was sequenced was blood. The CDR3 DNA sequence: TGTGCCTGCAGCTCCCACGAATGGACTAGCGGGAGGCGGGCCTGGGAGCTGTTTTTT. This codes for CACSSHEWTSGRRAWELFF.